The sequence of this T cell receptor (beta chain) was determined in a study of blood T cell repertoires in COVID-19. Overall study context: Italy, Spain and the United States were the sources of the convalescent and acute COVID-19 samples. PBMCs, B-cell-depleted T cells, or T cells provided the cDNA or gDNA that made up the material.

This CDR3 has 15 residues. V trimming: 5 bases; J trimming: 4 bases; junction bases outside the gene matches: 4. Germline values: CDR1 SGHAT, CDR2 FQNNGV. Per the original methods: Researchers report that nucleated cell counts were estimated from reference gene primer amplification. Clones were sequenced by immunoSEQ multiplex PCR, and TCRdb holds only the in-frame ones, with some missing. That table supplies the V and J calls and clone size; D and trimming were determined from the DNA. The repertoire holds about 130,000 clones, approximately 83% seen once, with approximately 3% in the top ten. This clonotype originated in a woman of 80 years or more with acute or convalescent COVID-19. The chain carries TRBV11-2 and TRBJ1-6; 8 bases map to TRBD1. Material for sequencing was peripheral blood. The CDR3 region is CASSMGTGYNSPLHF. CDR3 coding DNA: TGTGCCAGCAGCATGGGGACAGGATATAATTCACCCCTCCACTTT.